This note documents a single T cell receptor beta chain sequence. Its antigen is currently unknown. Amplification targeted TCR beta CDR3 regions from RNA transcripts. The HTBI set primed first-round TCR CDR3 RT-PCR. One entry per CDR3 protein, called by TCRdb with MiXCR from the multiplex PCR reads. Found here are 550,000 to 600,000 distinct CDR3 sequences, 13% to 15% of them singletons; the top ten hold around 7%. Germline assignment: CDR1 MDHEN and CDR2 SYDVKM. Trimming removed 5 bases from V and 1 base from J, with 17 bases in between. CDR3 length: 16 residues. The sample comes from a study of T cells in Graves' hyperthyroidism and ophthalmopathy. Study-wide results and caveats: For ophthalmopathy, model prediction preceded onset by a median around 7 months.

Any patient presenting with uncontrolled infection, other autoimmune disease, pregnancy or lactation was left out. The PBMCs were taken from more than 8 ml of fresh peripheral blood. The source is a woman between 18 and 29 years old with Graves' ophthalmopathy. What was sequenced was blood. The rearrangement joins TRBV28 to TRBJ2-5; D may be TRBD1 (6 bases). CDR3 protein: CASSTAGGQSQETQYF. The CDR3 DNA reads TGTGCCAGCAGTACGGCAGGAGGACAGTCCCAAGAGACCCAGTACTTC.